A single sample gave rise to the 7 T cell receptor beta chains below, sequenced in a study of blood T cell repertoires in COVID-19. Sequencing used immunoSEQ multiplex PCR; TCRdb keeps in-frame clones, though not all of them. The sample shows about 480,000 clones, approximately 90% of them seen only once. Sequenced input: PBMCs or T cells enriched from blood (not recorded which). All receptors derive from a woman younger than 35 with acute COVID-19.

The chain carries TRBV12-5 and TRBJ1-3, with 8 positions matching TRBD1. The CDR3 length is 16 residues. Trimming cost V 1 base and J 6 bases; bases outside gene matches: 8. Germline assignment: CDR1 LGHNT and CDR2 FRNRAP. The CDR3 here is CASGLGQGIRENTIYF. The CDR3 bases are TGTGCTAGTGGTTTGGGACAGGGGATACGTGAAAACACCATATATTTT.

This sequence joins TRBV6-6 and TRBJ2-7; TRBD2 aligns across 11 bases. V lost 10 bases, J lost 4 bases, and 9 bases stayed unmatched. Germline assignment: CDR1 MNHNY and CDR2 SVGAGI (reference sequence). This CDR3 region has 14 residues. The CDR3 bases are TGTGCCACCTCTACCACTAGCGGGAGTTACGAGCAGTACTTC. It is translated as CATSTTSGSYEQYF.

The chain carries TRBV3-1 (or the pseudogene TRBV3-2) and TRBJ2-3, with 11 bases matching TRBD2. V lost 5 bases to trimming and J lost 1 base; unmatched junction nucleotides: 2. From germline, CDR1 is LGHDT and CDR2 YNNKEL (reference sequence). The CDR3 is made up of 15 amino acids. CDR3 region: CASSEGLAGTDTQYF. CDR3 DNA sequence: TGTGCCAGCAGCGAGGGACTAGCGGGCACAGATACGCAGTATTTT.

In this sample, this clone turned up once. This chain uses TRBV28 with TRBJ2-1, with 10 nucleotides matching TRBD2. The CDR3 contains 19 residues. The germline V gene encodes CDR1 MDHEN and CDR2 SYDVKM. The ends lost 5 bases at V and 8 bases at J; junction bases unmatched: 21. The CDR3 nucleotides read TGTGCCAGCAGTCACCGGGACCACAAAGCGGGAGGGACCCTCGATGAGCAGTTCTTC. Its protein is CASSHRDHKAGGTLDEQFF.

The chain recombines TRBV10-2 with TRBJ2-2; weak D call: TRBD1 (5 bases). With 7 bases removed from V and 2 bases from J, the gap between germline ends came to 11 bases. The CDR3 spans 14 residues. Per germline, CDR1 WSHSY and CDR2 SAAADI. The CDR3 spells CASNGHSNTGELFF. Here the CDR3 DNA reads TGCGCCAGCAACGGACATTCCAACACCGGGGAGCTGTTTTTT.

V usage is TRBV10-2 and J usage is TRBJ1-6; D uncertain. Trimming shortened V by 4 bases and J by 10 bases, and 14 bases separated the two germline ends. The CDR3 loop spans 14 amino acids. Germline V gives CDR1 WSHSY, CDR2 SAAADI. The CDR3 protein is CASSVVRLGSPLHF. CDR3 DNA: TGCGCCAGCAGTGTAGTCAGGCTTGGGTCACCCCTCCACTTT.

The rearrangement joins TRBV6-5 to TRBJ2-3, with TRBD1 matching over 7 bases. There are 15 residues in the CDR3. In germline, CDR1 is MNHEY, CDR2 SVGAGI. After removal of 1 base from V and 1 base from J, the junction contained 2 bases not matched to a gene. CDR3 loop: CASSYLQGRTDTQYF. The CDR3 DNA reads as TGTGCCAGCAGTTACTTACAGGGGCGCACAGATACGCAGTATTTT.